This T cell receptor (beta chain) was obtained from a study of human T cells and chemical hapten exposure. General study findings and limits: The donors suffered from alopecia, so their immune response may not match that of healthy people.

The CDR3 sequence is 13 residues long. Trimming cost V 3 bases and J 1 base, with 6 bases left between them. For this clonotype: Antigen specificity is unknown.

Indicated time point: patch test 1, 2 weeks after DPC sensitization. Treatment defined: therapeutic diphenylcyclopropenone sensitization with weekly scalp DPC. Blood sampling occurred before each patch-test application. TCRdb reanalysed the RACE reads using MiXCR and keeps one entry per CDR3 protein. The table shows about 340,000 distinct CDR3 sequences, with around 7% occurring only once. The chain couples TRBV12-3 or TRBV12-4 to TRBJ1-1; unclear D gene. Sequencing used whole blood, obtained in connection with sensitization to the hapten diphenylcyclopropenone (DPC). This clonotype originated in a woman aged 18-30 years with alopecia areata. Some clones in this sample may be carry-over from other donors' samples. CDR3 amino acids: CASSFQTNTEAFF. In DNA form, the CDR3 reads TGTGCCAGCAGTTTCCAGACGAACACTGAAGCTTTCTTT.